These 27 T cell receptor beta chains came from one sample sequenced in a study of beta chain features in type 1 diabetes. Their antigens are not known. Expressed TCRB transcripts were sequenced because the entire RNA isolate underwent reverse transcription. Measured with immunoSEQ multiplex PCR; TCRdb has only the in-frame clones, and not every one. The table lists 160,000 or so clones, approximately 9.1% of them singletons. Whole-study results and caveats: Type 1 diabetes patients showed a moderate but significant shortening of TCRB CDR3s in all four CD4+ subsets.

The sample consisted of central memory CD4+ T cells from blood. The receptors derive from a woman in her twenties or thirties with type 1 diabetes.

This clone was seen only a few times. The chain links TRBV30 to TRBJ1-5; D is uncertain. This CDR3 has 15 residues. Germline values: CDR1 GTSNPN, CDR2 SVGIG (reference sequence). The V and J ends lost 0 bases and 0 bases respectively, with 9 bases between them. The CDR3 spells CAWSVGGNSNQPQHF. The CDR3, as DNA: TGTGCCTGGAGTGTAGGCGGAAATAGCAATCAGCCCCAGCATTTT.

The chain employs TRBV4-2 and TRBJ2-3; TRBD1 might be the D (6 bases). In germline, CDR1 is LGHNA, CDR2 YNFKEQ. This CDR3 spans 16 amino acids. The germline V and J ends were trimmed by 4 bases and 1 base, with 15 bases remaining between them. In nucleotides, the CDR3 is TGTGCCAGCAGCCTGACTCAGGGGTTAGGCACAGATACGCAGTATTTT. This codes for CASSLTQGLGTDTQYF.

This clone occurred a few times. The chain is built from TRBV6-1 and TRBJ2-7; D not resolved. The germline V gene has CDR1 MNHNS and CDR2 SASEGT. The CDR3 is made up of 12 amino acids. V was pared by 7 bases and J by 3 bases, with 10 bases between. As DNA, the CDR3 is TGTGCCAGCACCACCGGCGGCTACGAGCAGTACTTC. Its translation is CASTTGGYEQYF.

This clone was recorded a few times. This chain links TRBV4-1 with TRBJ2-7, with 10 nucleotides matching TRBD2. CDR3 length: 18 residues. Germline CDR1 reads MGHRA; CDR2 reads YSYEKL. V lost 2 bases to trimming and J lost 4 bases; unmatched junction nucleotides: 14. Written as DNA, the CDR3 is TGCGCCAGCAGCCAAATCCGACCCCCAGCGGGAGGGAGATACGAGCAGTACTTC. This translates into CASSQIRPPAGGRYEQYF.

V is TRBV15 and J is TRBJ1-1; the D gene is possibly TRBD1 (5 bases). There are 16 residues in the CDR3. The germline CDR1 and CDR2 sequences are LNHNV and YYDKDF (reference sequence). The V gene lost 0 bases and the J gene lost 6 bases, with 17 bases spanning the gap. As DNA, the CDR3 is TGTGCCACCAGCAGAGATTTCGGTCTCTCGGGGGCTGAAGCTTTCTTT. Its translation: CATSRDFGLSGAEAFF. Full variable domain (missing parts from reference TRBV15 and TRBJ1-1): DAMVIQNPRYQVTQFGKPVTLSCSQTLNHNVMYWYQQKSSQAPKLLFHYYDKDFNNEADTPDNFQSRRPNTSFCFLDIRSPGLGDTAMYLCATSRDFGLSGAEAFFGQGTRLTVV.

This clone was counted only a few times. In nucleotides, the CDR3 is TGTGCCAGCCAGCGGGGGGGGCCAGCCACCGGGGAGCTGTTTTTT. This translates into CASQRGGPATGELFF. The chain links TRBV28 to TRBJ2-2; 10 positions agree with TRBD2. Per the germline V gene, CDR1 is MDHEN and CDR2 is SYDVKM. The V gene end was trimmed by 8 bases and the J gene end by 4 bases; junction bases not matched to a gene: 7. The CDR3 length is 15 residues.

This clone has more than one count but fewer than ten. V usage is TRBV18 and J usage is TRBJ2-7; 7 nucleotides line up with TRBD2. Trimming removed 3 bases from V and 5 bases from J; junction bases left unmatched: 4. The CDR3 extends over 13 amino acids. Germline assignment: CDR1 KGHSH and CDR2 LQKENI. In DNA, the CDR3 is TGTGCCAGCTCACCTGCACTAGCGAACGAGCAGTACTTC. Its translation: CASSPALANEQYF.

The chain links TRBV6-5 to TRBJ2-4, with D possibly TRBD2 on 6 matching bases. This CDR3 contains 12 residues. The germline CDR1 and CDR2 sequences are MNHEY and SVGAGI. V dropped 5 bases and J dropped 9 bases, with 11 bases sitting between them. The CDR3 DNA reads as TGTGCCAGCAGTGAAATGGGGGGCATTCAGTACTTC. It yields the protein CASSEMGGIQYF.

The chain joins TRBV6-6 to TRBJ1-1; no definite D call. Germline V gene data show CDR1 as MNHNY and CDR2 as SVGAGI (reference sequence). V lost 7 bases to trimming and J lost 8 bases, with 14 bases between them. This CDR3 is 12 amino acids long. CDR3 nucleotides: TGTGCCAGCATCGGGAACGGATTAGAAGCTTTCTTT. This sequence encodes CASIGNGLEAFF.

V gene TRBV5-1 combines with J gene TRBJ1-1; 9 nucleotides line up with TRBD1. Per the germline V gene, CDR1 is SGHRS and CDR2 is YFSETQ. V was pared by 3 bases and J by 6 bases, with 9 bases of the junction left unmatched. This CDR3 has 15 amino acids. The CDR3 spells CASSWTGASSAEAFF. CDR3 bases: TGCGCCAGCAGCTGGACAGGGGCAAGTTCCGCTGAAGCTTTCTTT.

This clone appeared a few times. This chain connects TRBV7-8 to TRBJ1-2; D remains ambiguous. Trimming pared 1 base from V and 5 bases from J, leaving 5 bases between. In germline, CDR1 is SGHVS, CDR2 FQNEAQ. This CDR3 is 12 amino acids long. The DNA of the CDR3 is TGTGCCAGCAGCTTAGGAGGGTATGGCTACACCTTC. Its protein is CASSLGGYGYTF.

The J gene is TRBJ1-2, the V gene TRBV11-2; perhaps TRBD1 as D (6 bases). Trimming took off 5 bases at V and 6 bases at J, with 16 bases between the two ends. Germline CDR1 reads SGHAT; CDR2 reads FQNNGV. This CDR3 has 14 amino acids. The CDR3 DNA reads TGTGCCAGCAGCCCCCCGCGGGGGCGTCATGGCTACACCTTC. As protein: CASSPPRGRHGYTF.

The chain links TRBV9 to TRBJ1-3; a weak D match, TRBD1 (6 bases). The V end was cut by 5 bases, the J end by 5 bases, with 11 bases between. CDR1 and CDR2 (germline): SGDLS, YYNGEE. The CDR3 spans 13 residues. CDR3 protein: CASSTGQRNTIYF. DNA for the CDR3: TGTGCCAGCAGTACCGGACAGCGAAACACCATATATTTT.

The chain recombines TRBV30 with TRBJ2-1; D unresolved. V lost 0 bases and J 10 bases, leaving 13 bases between the germline ends. Germline lookup yields CDR1 GTSNPN and CDR2 SVGIG (reference sequence). The CDR3 is made up of 13 amino acids. In DNA, the CDR3 is TGTGCCTGGAGTGTATTTGCGGTGCGCGAGCAGTTCTTC. Protein: CAWSVFAVREQFF. Full variable domain (outside the CDR3, taken from reference TRBV30 and TRBJ2-1): SQTIHQWPATLVQPVGSPLSLECTVEGTSNPNLYWYRQAAGRGLQLLFYSVGIGQISSEVPQNLSASRPQDRQFILSSKKLLLSDSGFYLCAWSVFAVREQFFGPGTRLTVL.

The chain couples TRBV14 to TRBJ1-1; perhaps TRBD1 as D (5 bases). The CDR3 extends over 15 amino acids. Germline V gives CDR1 SGHDN, CDR2 FVKESK. V gave up 4 bases and J gave up 10 bases, with 22 bases separating them. The CDR3 region has the DNA TGTGCCAGCAGCCCCTTAGCGGGGGATGGGTCGGGAGCTTTCTTT. Amino acid sequence: CASSPLAGDGSGAFF.

The chain recombines TRBV4-1 with TRBJ1-5; TRBD1 is a possible D gene (6 bases). Germline V gene lookup returns CDR1 MGHRA and CDR2 YSYEKL. Trimming took off 1 base at V and 6 bases at J, with 13 bases between the two ends. The CDR3 length is 15 residues. Here the CDR3 DNA reads TGCGCCAGCAGCCAAGGGGGGCGTGTAGGTCAGCCCCAGCATTTT. Amino acid sequence: CASSQGGRVGQPQHF.

This chain joins TRBV6-5 and TRBJ2-1, with 7 positions matching TRBD2. In germline, CDR1 is MNHEY, CDR2 SVGAGI. The CDR3 spans 11 residues. With V trimmed by 2 bases and J by 13 bases, 2 bases remained unmatched. The CDR3 DNA follows: TGTGCCAGCAGTTACCTAGCGGATCAGTTCTTC. This codes for CASSYLADQFF.

This clone showed up just a few times. The chain combines TRBV29-1 with TRBJ1-4; 9 bases match TRBD1. V shed 7 bases and J 8 bases; nucleotides not matched to a gene: 8. The CDR3 spans 13 residues. Germline lookup yields CDR1 SQVTM and CDR2 ANQGSEA. CDR3 loop: CSADPGQGEKLFF. In DNA, the CDR3 is TGCAGCGCAGATCCGGGACAGGGAGAAAAACTGTTTTTT.

The V gene is TRBV27, the J gene TRBJ2-1; D is uncertain. With 6 bases removed from V and 9 bases from J, the gap between germline ends came to 15 bases. Germline CDR1 is MNHEY and CDR2 is SMNVEV (reference sequence). The length of the CDR3 is 13 residues. The CDR3 reads CASSRPGVGEQFF. The DNA of the CDR3 is TGTGCCAGCAGCCGCCCCGGAGTAGGTGAGCAGTTCTTC.

For the CDR3, the DNA is TGCGCCAGCAGCTCCAGGGGAGTTTCTAACTATGGCTACACCTTC. Translation: CASSSRGVSNYGYTF. J is TRBJ1-2 and V is TRBV5-1; possibly TRBD1 for D (6 bases). CDR3 length: 15 amino acids. V was clipped by 3 bases and J by 0 bases, with 12 bases between them. The germline gives CDR1 SGHRS, CDR2 YFSETQ.

The V and J genes are TRBV5-4 and TRBJ2-1; TRBD2 agrees at 9 bases. CDR3 length: 15 amino acids. CDR1 is SGHNT, CDR2 YYREEE, per germline (reference sequence). V gave up 4 bases and J gave up 2 bases; unmatched junction bases: 4. CDR3 sequence: CASSQERGAYNEQFF. The CDR3 region has the DNA TGTGCCAGCAGCCAGGAGCGGGGGGCCTACAATGAGCAGTTCTTC.

The chain joins TRBV28 to TRBJ1-2; tentatively, D is TRBD1 (6 bases). Deletions cut 6 bases from V and 3 bases from J, with 11 bases between. The germline V gene encodes CDR1 MDHEN and CDR2 SYDVKM. The CDR3 has 13 residues. CDR3 bases: TGTGCCAGCAGGACGACAGGAGACTATGGCTACACCTTC. Translating it yields CASRTTGDYGYTF.

This clone was counted ten times or more. The junction differs from germline at one of its ends, possibly a read error. The V gene is TRBV27, the J gene TRBJ2-3; 7 positions match TRBD2. The CDR3 contains 12 residues. Germline loops: CDR1 MNHEY, CDR2 SMNVEV (reference sequence). CDR3 sequence: CASSLSGTTLYF. CDR3 coding DNA: TGTGCCAGCAGTTTATCCGGGACTACGCTGTATTTT.

This clone has just a few counts. This sequence joins TRBV2 and TRBJ2-7; TRBD1 matches 11 bases. This CDR3 has 14 amino acids. Germline lookup yields CDR1 SNHLY and CDR2 FYNNEI. Trimming took 6 bases from V and 3 from J; bases not matched to a gene: 4. DNA for the CDR3: TGTGCCAGCAGCTCCGGGACAGGGGGCTACGAGCAGTACTTC. Its protein is CASSSGTGGYEQYF.

This clone was detected a few times. The rearrangement joins TRBV7-9 to TRBJ2-1; 9 bases map to TRBD1. This CDR3 has 13 residues. V shed 6 bases and J 10 bases; nucleotides not matched to a gene: 7. The germline gives CDR1 SEHNR, CDR2 FQNEAQ (reference sequence). The DNA for the CDR3 is TGTGCCAGCAGGGGACAGGGAGATGAGGAGCAGTTCTTC. Amino acids: CASRGQGDEEQFF. The full variable domain, its missing parts supplied by reference TRBV7-9 and TRBJ2-1, is DTGVSQNPRHKITKRGQNVTFRCDPISEHNRLYWYRQTLGQGPEFLTYFQNEAQLEKSRLLSDRFSAERPKGSFSTLEIQRTEQGDSAMYLCASRGQGDEEQFFGPGTRLTVL.

The chain couples TRBV2 to TRBJ1-2, with 10 bases aligning to TRBD1. The germline V gene encodes CDR1 SNHLY and CDR2 FYNNEI. CDR3 length: 14 amino acids. The ends lost 1 base at V and 8 bases at J; junction bases unmatched: 4. DNA of the CDR3: TGTGCCAGCAGTGAAGGACAGGGGGCCGGCGGCTACACCTTC. Translated, it gives CASSEGQGAGGYTF.

The rearrangement joins TRBV11-2 to TRBJ1-2; weak D call: TRBD1 (6 bases). V lost 0 bases, J lost 8 bases, and 16 bases lay in between. CDR1 and CDR2 (germline): SGHAT, FQNNGV. CDR3 length: 15 residues. CDR3 region: CASSLDLDSGGGYTF. In DNA form, the CDR3 reads TGTGCCAGCAGCTTAGATCTCGACTCGGGGGGCGGCTACACCTTC.